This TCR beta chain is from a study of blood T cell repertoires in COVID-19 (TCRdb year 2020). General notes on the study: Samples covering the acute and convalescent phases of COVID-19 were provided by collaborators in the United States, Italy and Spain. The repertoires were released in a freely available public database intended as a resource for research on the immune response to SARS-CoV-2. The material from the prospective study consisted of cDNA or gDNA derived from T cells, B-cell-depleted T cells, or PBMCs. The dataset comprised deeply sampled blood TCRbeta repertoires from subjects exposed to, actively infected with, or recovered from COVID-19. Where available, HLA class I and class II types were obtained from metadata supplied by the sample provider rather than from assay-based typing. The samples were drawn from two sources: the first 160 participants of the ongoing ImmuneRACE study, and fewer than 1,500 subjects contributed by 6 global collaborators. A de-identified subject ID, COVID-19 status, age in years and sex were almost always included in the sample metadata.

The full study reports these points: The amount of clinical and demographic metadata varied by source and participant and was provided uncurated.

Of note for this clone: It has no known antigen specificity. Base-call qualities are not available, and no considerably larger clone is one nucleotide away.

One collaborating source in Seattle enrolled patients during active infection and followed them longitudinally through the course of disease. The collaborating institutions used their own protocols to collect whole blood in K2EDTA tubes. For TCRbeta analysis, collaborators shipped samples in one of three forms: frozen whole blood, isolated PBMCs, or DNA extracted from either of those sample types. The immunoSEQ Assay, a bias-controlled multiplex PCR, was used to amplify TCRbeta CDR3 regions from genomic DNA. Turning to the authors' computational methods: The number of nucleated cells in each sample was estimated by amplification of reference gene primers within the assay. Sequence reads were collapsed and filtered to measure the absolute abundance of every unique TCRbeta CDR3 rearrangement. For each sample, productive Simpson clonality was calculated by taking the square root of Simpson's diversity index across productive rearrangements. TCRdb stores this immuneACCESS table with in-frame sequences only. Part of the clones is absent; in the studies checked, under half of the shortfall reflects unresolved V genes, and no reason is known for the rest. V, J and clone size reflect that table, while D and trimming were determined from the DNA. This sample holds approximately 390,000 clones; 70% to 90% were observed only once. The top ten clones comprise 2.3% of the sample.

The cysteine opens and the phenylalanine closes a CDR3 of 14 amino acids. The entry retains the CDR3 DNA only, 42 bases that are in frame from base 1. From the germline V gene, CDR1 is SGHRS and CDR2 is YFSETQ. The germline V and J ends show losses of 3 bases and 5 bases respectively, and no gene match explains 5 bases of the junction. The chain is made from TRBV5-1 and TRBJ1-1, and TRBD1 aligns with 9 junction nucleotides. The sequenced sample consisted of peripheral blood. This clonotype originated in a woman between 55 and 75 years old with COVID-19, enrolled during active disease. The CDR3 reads CASSWRQGGTEAFF. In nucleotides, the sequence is TGCGCCAGCAGCTGGAGACAGGGGGGGACTGAAGCTTTCTTT.